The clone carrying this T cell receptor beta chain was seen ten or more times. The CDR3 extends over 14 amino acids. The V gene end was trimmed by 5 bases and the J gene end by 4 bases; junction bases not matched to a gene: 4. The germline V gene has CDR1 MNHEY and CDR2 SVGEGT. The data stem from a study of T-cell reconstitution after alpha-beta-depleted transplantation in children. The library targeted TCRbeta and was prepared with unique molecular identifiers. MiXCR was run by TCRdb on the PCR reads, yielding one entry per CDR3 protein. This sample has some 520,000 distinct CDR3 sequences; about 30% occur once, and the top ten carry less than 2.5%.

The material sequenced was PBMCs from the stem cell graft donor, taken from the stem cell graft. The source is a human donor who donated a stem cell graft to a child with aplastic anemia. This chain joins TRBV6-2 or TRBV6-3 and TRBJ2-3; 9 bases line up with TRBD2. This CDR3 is CASSSGRMSDTQYF. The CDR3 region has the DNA TGTGCCAGCAGTAGCGGGAGGATGTCAGATACGCAGTATTTT.